These 13 T cell receptor beta chains share one sample of origin, sequenced in a study of molecular identifiers for immune sequencing clone quantification. TCRdb analysed the PCR reads with MiXCR anew, one entry per CDR3 protein. The sample contains 490,000 or so distinct CDR3 sequences, 25% of which appear only once. Sample: naive CD8+ T cells from blood, with Jurkat cell RNA spiked in. Subset meaning: FACS-sorted CD8+CD4-CCR7+CD45RA+ naive T cells. These receptors were taken from a human donor in good health. Some libraries in this study had Jurkat cell RNA spiked in.

This rearrangement joins TRBV24-1 to TRBJ2-3, with D tentatively TRBD2 (5 bases). Looked up from germline, CDR1 is KGHDR and CDR2 is SFDVKD. The CDR3 is 15 residues long. V lost 3 bases and J lost 2, with 11 bases in between. The CDR3: CATSDSGSSTDTQYF. The CDR3, as DNA: TGTGCCACCAGTGATAGCGGATCTTCCACAGATACGCAGTATTTT.

This clonotype was observed at least ten times. The chain is built from TRBV29-1 and TRBJ2-7; 9 bases align to TRBD1. The CDR3 spans 15 residues. CDR1 is SQVTM and CDR2 is ANQGSEA in the germline V gene. V shed 0 bases and J 4 bases; nucleotides not matched to a gene: 7. CDR3 nucleotides: TGCAGCGTTGAAGATCCCATACAGGGGGCATACGAGCAGTACTTC. It is translated as CSVEDPIQGAYEQYF.

Of note for this clonotype: A much larger clone is a single base away; this may be a read error. This chain uses TRBV30 with TRBJ2-3; D is unclear. Per the germline V gene, CDR1 is GTSNPN and CDR2 is SVGIG (reference sequence). CDR3 length: 12 residues. The germline V and J ends were trimmed by 5 bases and 2 bases, with 8 bases remaining between them. The CDR3 is CAWREVTDTQYF. CDR3 sequence (DNA): TGTGCCTGGCGCGAAGTCACAGATACGCAGTATTTT.

This clonotype was recorded at least ten times. The chain links TRBV6-5 to TRBJ2-1; 8 bases map to TRBD1. CDR3 length equals 15 residues. Trimming took 1 base from V and 7 from J; bases not matched to a gene: 6. CDR1 MNHEY and CDR2 SVGAGI come from the germline V gene. CDR3 nucleotides: TGTGCCAGCAGTTACTACCAGGGGGCGGGGAATGAGCAGTTCTTC. This gives the protein CASSYYQGAGNEQFF.

This clonotype was observed at least ten times. V is TRBV7-8 and J is TRBJ2-1; the D gene is possibly TRBD2 (6 bases). CDR3 length equals 15 residues. The V and J ends lost 5 bases and 6 bases respectively, with 17 bases between them. Germline V gene data show CDR1 as SGHVS and CDR2 as FQNEAQ. The CDR3 DNA follows: TGTGCCAGCAGCCGGCCCGGGGACTTGGGCAATGAGCAGTTCTTC. Amino acid sequence: CASSRPGDLGNEQFF.

The table lists this clonotype with a count of one. This may arise from a read error, as a much more abundant clone is one base away. V and J are TRBV7-9 and TRBJ1-1, with TRBD1 matching 11 bases. Germline CDR1 SEHNR, CDR2 FQNEAQ (reference sequence). This CDR3 comprises 14 residues. DNA of the CDR3: TGTGCCAGCAGCCCACCCGGGACAGGGGGTGAAGCTTCCTTT. Translation gives CASSPPGTGGEASF.

This clonotype was seen repeatedly, ten times or more. The chain has TRBV30 and TRBJ1-3; D unresolved. The germline V gene has CDR1 GTSNPN and CDR2 SVGIG (reference sequence). Trimming stripped 0 bases from V and 1 base from J, with 7 bases between. CDR3 length equals 14 residues. The DNA for the CDR3 is TGTGCCTGGAGTGTTGGAGCGTCTGGAAACACCATATATTTT. As protein: CAWSVGASGNTIYF.

The chain couples TRBV5-3 to TRBJ2-1; D unclear. TRBV5-3 is given ORF status, its function remaining uncertain. V dropped 8 bases and J dropped 2 bases, with 20 bases sitting between them. There are 16 residues in the CDR3. The CDR3 reads CASSPPPAGPYNEQFF. The CDR3 bases are TGTGCCAGCAGTCCTCCGCCGGCAGGACCCTACAATGAGCAGTTCTTC.

This clonotype was detected only once. The CDR3 here is CSASSSFESYEQYF. The CDR3 DNA sequence: TGCAGTGCTAGCTCTAGCTTTGAATCCTACGAGCAGTACTTC. V gene TRBV20-1 combines with J gene TRBJ2-7; D may be TRBD2 (5 bases). Germline V lookup: CDR1 DFQATT, CDR2 SNEGSKA (reference sequence). This CDR3 comprises 14 residues. Deletions cut 3 bases from V and 1 base from J, with 13 bases between.

To note about this clonotype: Its ends do not fully match the called genes, so a read error is possible. This rearrangement joins TRBV4-3 to TRBJ2-7; D remains ambiguous. From germline, CDR1 is LGHNA and CDR2 YSLEER. CDR3 length: 13 residues. The chain's CDR3 is CASSQDRRQAPDF. The CDR3 region has the DNA TGCGCCAGCAGCCAAGATCGACGGCAGGCTCCTGACTTC.

V and J are TRBV4-3 and TRBJ2-7, with TRBD1 as a possible D gene (6 bases). Germline V lookup: CDR1 LGHNA, CDR2 YSLEER. V was trimmed by 1 base and J by 1 base, leaving 14 bases between them. The CDR3 spans 16 residues. The CDR3 DNA is TGCGCCAGCAGCCAAGGCACAGGGCTGATATCCTACGAGCAGTACTTC. Residues: CASSQGTGLISYEQYF.

The rearrangement joins TRBV5-6 to TRBJ1-5, with unresolved D. The ends were cut back, 4 bases at V and 6 bases at J, with 17 bases in the middle. The CDR3 is made up of 15 amino acids. Per the germline V gene, CDR1 is SGHDT and CDR2 is YYEEEE. CDR3 bases: TGTGCCAGCAGCCGTACCCCAACCCCCAGTCAGCCCCAGCATTTT. Residues: CASSRTPTPSQPQHF.

On this clonotype: This may be a read error: a much more frequent sequence differs by one nucleotide. The rearrangement links TRBV7-2 to TRBJ2-3; D is ambiguous. Germline-derived CDR1 and CDR2 are SGHTA and FQGNSA. This CDR3 has 14 amino acids. Here the CDR3 DNA reads TGTGCCAGCAGCTTATTGCTAAGCACAGCTACGCAGTATTTT. This sequence encodes CASSLLLSTATQYF. The full variable domain, with the rest looked up from reference TRBV7-2 and TRBJ2-3, is GAGVSQSPSNKVTEKGKDVELRCDPISGHTALYWYRQSLGQGLEFLIYFQGNSAPDKSGLPSDRFSAERTGGSVSTLTIQRTQQEDSAVYLCASSLLLSTATQYFGPGTRLTVL.